Each of the 6 T cell receptor beta chains below was sequenced from the same sample in a study of blood T cell repertoires in COVID-19. Clones were read by immunoSEQ multiplex PCR, and TCRdb kept only the in-frame ones, dropping some. The table lists approximately 200,000 clones, 82% of them singletons. The sequenced sample consisted of PBMCs or T cells enriched from blood (not recorded which). The receptors originated from a man in his forties who had recovered from COVID-19.

The rearrangement links TRBV10-3 to TRBJ2-3, with TRBD1 as a possible D gene (5 bases). Trimming took 3 bases from V and 5 from J, leaving 9 bases between them. CDR1 and CDR2 (germline): ENHRY, SYGVKD. The CDR3 loop spans 13 amino acids. CDR3 in amino acids: CAISDRAVDTQYF. Written as DNA, the CDR3 is TGTGCCATCAGTGACAGGGCAGTAGATACGCAGTATTTT.

This chain connects TRBV11-2 to TRBJ1-4; 7 nucleotides match TRBD1. V lost 5 bases to trimming and J lost 6 bases; unmatched junction nucleotides: 9. This CDR3 is 15 amino acids long. The germline V gene has CDR1 SGHAT and CDR2 FQNNGV. This CDR3 is CASSEQGGSYEKLFF. CDR3 DNA: TGTGCCAGCAGCGAACAAGGGGGCTCGTATGAAAAACTGTTTTTT.

This clone was seen only once. The chain recombines TRBV2 with TRBJ1-6, with D uncertain. This CDR3 has 14 amino acids. The V gene lost 3 bases and the J gene lost 3 bases, with 6 bases spanning the gap. Germline V gives CDR1 SNHLY, CDR2 FYNNEI. This chain's CDR3 is CASSESDYNSPLHF. The CDR3 DNA reads as TGTGCCAGCAGTGAGTCAGACTATAATTCACCCCTCCACTTT.

The chain links TRBV4-3 to TRBJ1-1; no reliable D call. V was shortened by 2 bases and J by 7 bases, with 11 bases between the two germline ends. CDR3 length equals 13 residues. Per the germline V gene, CDR1 is LGHNA and CDR2 is YSLEER. In DNA, the CDR3 is TGCGCCAGCAGCCAACTAGAGTACGATGAAGCTTTCTTT. Translated, it gives CASSQLEYDEAFF.

The DNA of the CDR3 is TGTGCCAGCAGCCCCATTGGGGCCACCTACGAGCAGTACTTC. Protein product: CASSPIGATYEQYF. This chain joins TRBV9 and TRBJ2-7; possibly TRBD1 for D (5 bases). Trimming stripped 4 bases from V and 2 bases from J, with 13 bases between. Germline V gene sequence: CDR1 SGDLS, CDR2 YYNGEE. The CDR3 runs to 14 residues.

This chain joins TRBV27 and TRBJ2-5; D uncertain. Germline lookup yields CDR1 MNHEY and CDR2 SMNVEV (reference sequence). This CDR3 comprises 14 residues. Trimming shortened V by 2 bases and J by 5 bases, and 12 bases separated the two germline ends. The CDR3 DNA is TGTGCCAGCAGTTTAATCAGCGACCGGGAGACCCAGTACTTC. It is translated as CASSLISDRETQYF.